These 5 T cell receptor beta chains were sequenced from one sample in a study of T cells in Graves' hyperthyroidism and ophthalmopathy. RNA transcripts provided the source from which TCR beta CDR3 regions were amplified. Primed by the HTBI set, a first-round RT-PCR was run on the TCR CDR3. TCRdb analysed the multiplex PCR reads with MiXCR anew, one entry per CDR3 protein. The sample records about 350,000 distinct CDR3 sequences, around 13% being singletons. The sample consisted of blood. The receptor set was obtained from a woman in her twenties or thirties with Graves' hyperthyroidism.

DNA of the CDR3: TGCGCCAGCAGCCAAGATTCGATGGGGAACACCATATATTTT. This encodes CASSQDSMGNTIYF. The V and J genes are TRBV4-1 and TRBJ1-3; D is ambiguous. V was cut by 0 bases and J by 7 bases, with 10 bases left in between. Germline V gene data show CDR1 as MGHRA and CDR2 as YSYEKL. The CDR3 spans 14 residues.

This clonotype was recorded many times. The chain joins TRBV6-1 to TRBJ1-1; a weak D match, TRBD1 (5 bases). Germline V gene sequence: CDR1 MNHNS, CDR2 SASEGT. CDR3 length equals 11 residues. V lost 7 bases and J lost 11, with 14 bases in between. The CDR3 loop is CASTQGGEAFF. DNA of the CDR3: TGTGCCAGCACCCAGGGAGGGGAGGCTTTCTTT.

The chain carries TRBV20-1 and TRBJ2-3; 7 nucleotides match TRBD2. V lost 4 bases to trimming and J lost 4 bases; unmatched junction nucleotides: 5. This CDR3 is 13 amino acids long. Germline CDR1 and CDR2: DFQATT and SNEGSKA (reference sequence). The CDR3 region has the DNA TGCAGTGCTACTGGGAGGGTTGCAGATACGCAGTATTTT. It translates to CSATGRVADTQYF.

This clonotype was seen only a few times. The chain is built from TRBV20-1 and TRBJ2-3; 7 positions match TRBD2. Germline CDR1 reads DFQATT; CDR2 reads SNEGSKA (reference sequence). This CDR3 spans 18 amino acids. With 0 bases clipped from V and 4 bases from J, the junction kept 16 bases outside the gene matches. The CDR3 sequence: CSARDPYTGAGDSDTQYF. CDR3 DNA sequence: TGCAGTGCTAGAGATCCGTATACGGGCGCGGGAGATTCAGATACGCAGTATTTT.

This clonotype was counted many times. The chain combines TRBV5-1 with TRBJ1-1; possibly TRBD1 for D (5 bases). Germline loops: CDR1 SGHRS, CDR2 YFSETQ. V lost 9 bases and J 3 bases, leaving 6 bases between the germline ends. This CDR3 region has 10 residues. The CDR3 reads CAIRDTEAFF. CDR3 coding DNA: TGCGCCATCAGGGACACTGAAGCTTTCTTT.